The T cell receptor (beta chain) under discussion was sequenced for a study of T-cell memory formation after mild COVID-19. The V gene lost 4 bases and the J gene lost 5 bases, with 12 bases spanning the gap. The length of the CDR3 is 15 residues. CDR1 SGHVS and CDR2 FNYEAQ come from the germline V gene. TCRdb itself ran the 5' RACE reads through MiXCR, one entry per CDR3 protein. The sample lists a few hundred thousand distinct CDR3 sequences, under 30% occurring once. V gene TRBV7-6 combines with J gene TRBJ1-6; D is perhaps TRBD1 (5 bases). The sequence derives from an adult woman who had mild COVID-19 (a few samples of this study predate the infection). Cell type and time point are not known. The sequenced material came from PBMCs or a T cell subset sorted from them (not recorded which). CDR3 DNA sequence: TGTGCCAGCAGCTCCACCCCAGGGAATAATTCACCCCTCCACTTT. Translated: CASSSTPGNNSPLHF.